This is a list of T cell receptor beta chains from one sample in a study of blood T cell repertoires in COVID-19. Only in-frame clones appear in the TCRdb table, and some are missing; sequencing was by immunoSEQ multiplex PCR. Among fewer than 20,000 clones, about 87% were seen once, and the ten largest hold about 8.3%. Input material: peripheral blood. Source of these receptors: a human donor in a cohort sampled during active COVID-19. The donor label of this sample is uncertain. CDR3s include the opening cysteine and the closing phenylalanine or tryptophan. The order of the fields is D gene, V gene, J gene, clone size, CDR3 protein, CDR3 DNA. A D gene is named only where the DNA matches it firmly. A row's size may be missing; if present it is once, few, many or a size class.

>TRBD2|TRBV3-1/TRBV3-2|TRBJ2-5|-
CASSHSGRARETQYF
TGTGCCAGCAGCCATAGCGGGAGGGCCCGGGAGACCCAGTACTTC
>-|TRBV7-7|TRBJ2-2|-
CASSLEPEAYTGELFF
TGTGCTAGCAGCTTAGAACCCGAAGCATACACCGGGGAGCTGTTTTTT
>TRBD2|TRBV5-6|TRBJ2-1|-
CASSLPGLAGREQFF
TGTGCCAGCAGCTTACCGGGACTAGCTGGTCGTGAGCAGTTCTTC
>TRBD1|TRBV5-1|TRBJ1-4|-
CASSLGQGHNEKLFF
TGCGCCAGCAGCCTCGGACAGGGCCATAATGAAAAACTGTTTTTT
>TRBD1|TRBV11-3|TRBJ1-2|-
CASSARQGVVDYGYTF
TGTGCCAGCAGCGCCCGACAGGGGGTGGTGGACTATGGCTACACCTTC
>TRBD1|TRBV7-9|TRBJ1-6|-
CASSLGTGGDSPLHF
TGTGCCAGCAGCTTAGGTACAGGGGGCGATTCACCCCTCCACTTT
>-|TRBV4-2|TRBJ1-5|-
CASSQDGAQPQHF
TGTGCCAGCAGCCAAGATGGGGCTCAGCCCCAGCATTTT
>-|TRBV6-5|TRBJ1-2|once
CASRFSLSGGYTF
TGTGCCAGCAGGTTTTCCCTCTCCGGGGGCTACACCTTC
>TRBD2|TRBV2|TRBJ2-1|-
CASSSSGRAGEQFF
TGTGCCAGCAGTTCCAGCGGGAGGGCCGGTGAGCAGTTCTTC
>TRBD2|TRBV11-3|TRBJ2-2|-
CASSSGLAGQTGELFF
TGTGCCAGCAGCTCGGGACTAGCGGGACAAACCGGGGAGCTGTTTTTT
>-|TRBV25-1|TRBJ2-2|-
CASSAITGELFF
TGTGCCAGCAGTGCAATTACCGGGGAGCTGTTTTTT
>-|TRBV3-1/TRBV3-2|TRBJ1-4|-
CASSQATGTNEKLFF
TGTGCCAGCAGCCAAGCTACCGGAACTAATGAAAAACTGTTTTTT
>TRBD1|TRBV10-2|TRBJ1-1|-
CASRYKTRQGANTEAFF
TGCGCCAGCAGATACAAAACTCGACAGGGGGCGAACACTGAAGCTTTCTTT
>TRBD1|TRBV5-1|TRBJ2-2|-
CASSWGQGKAGELFF
TGCGCCAGCAGCTGGGGACAGGGGAAAGCCGGGGAGCTGTTTTTT
>TRBD1|TRBV11-2|TRBJ1-2|once
CASSSIRQGALRGYTF
TGTGCCAGCAGTTCAATCCGACAGGGGGCGCTTCGTGGCTACACCTTC
>-|TRBV3-1/TRBV3-2|TRBJ2-1|-
CASSQGGAGARNEQFF
TGTGCCAGCAGCCAAGGGGGGGCGGGAGCGAGGAATGAGCAGTTCTTC
>-|TRBV6-5|TRBJ1-1|-
CASSVEQFTEAFF
TGTGCCAGCAGCGTCGAACAGTTTACTGAAGCTTTCTTT
>-|TRBV7-2|TRBJ1-2|-
CASRERANYGYTF
TGTGCCAGCAGGGAGAGAGCTAACTATGGCTACACCTTC
>TRBD2|TRBV30|TRBJ2-3|few
CAFGGESTDTQYF
TGTGCCTTTGGGGGGGAGAGCACAGATACGCAGTATTTT
>-|TRBV9|TRBJ1-3|-
CASSVRDSGNTIYF
TGTGCCAGCAGCGTCAGGGACTCTGGAAACACCATATATTTT
>TRBD2|TRBV30|TRBJ2-7|once
CAWRVGSGMLYF
TGTGCCTGGAGGGTGGGTAGCGGGATGCTATACTTC
>TRBD2|TRBV28|TRBJ2-5|-
CASGTSGTQETQYF
TGTGCCAGCGGCACTAGCGGAACTCAAGAGACCCAGTACTTC
>TRBD2|TRBV5-1|TRBJ2-3|-
CASSAPGLAGGVRDTQYF
TGCGCCAGCAGCGCCCCGGGACTAGCGGGAGGGGTGAGAGATACGCAGTATTTT
>TRBD2|TRBV24-1|TRBJ2-1|-
CATSDSLAGGRLNEQFF
TGTGCCACCAGTGATTCGCTAGCGGGAGGGAGATTGAATGAGCAGTTCTTC
>TRBD1|TRBV28|TRBJ1-6|-
CASSFDRGQNNSPLHF
TGTGCCAGCAGTTTCGATAGGGGACAGAATAATTCACCCCTCCACTTT
>-|TRBV7-9|TRBJ1-2|-
CASSLGSGQNRGYTF
TGTGCCAGCAGCTTAGGATCTGGGCAAAACCGAGGCTACACCTTC
>TRBD2|TRBV7-9|TRBJ2-3|-
CASSQPGLAFSDTQYF
TGTGCCAGCAGCCAGCCGGGACTAGCGTTTTCAGATACGCAGTATTTT
>-|TRBV7-9|TRBJ2-7|-
CASSPRKSGGYEQYF
TGTGCCAGCAGCCCCCGCAAGAGCGGTGGGTACGAGCAGTACTTC
>-|TRBV7-9|TRBJ2-5|-
CASSQGVETQYF
TGTGCCAGCAGCCAGGGCGTGGAGACCCAGTACTTC
>TRBD2|TRBV30|TRBJ2-3|once
CAWTGTSKRPDTQYF
TGTGCCTGGACCGGGACTAGCAAGCGTCCAGATACGCAGTATTTT
>-|TRBV5-8|TRBJ2-2|-
CASSSRTAWNTGELFF
TGTGCCAGCAGCTCGCGGACAGCTTGGAACACCGGGGAGCTGTTTTTT
>TRBD1|TRBV5-1|TRBJ1-2|-
CASSTEGAWGYTF
TGCGCCAGCAGCACCGAGGGGGCTTGGGGCTACACCTTC
>-|TRBV10-3|TRBJ2-2|-
CAISESRGRHDAGELFF
TGTGCCATCAGTGAGTCGCGAGGGCGGCACGACGCCGGGGAGCTGTTTTTT
>TRBD1|TRBV27|TRBJ1-5|-
CASSLTGDVSNQPQHF
TGTGCCAGCAGTTTGACAGGGGACGTCAGCAATCAGCCCCAGCATTTT
>-|TRBV2|TRBJ2-7|-
CASRLEGAKEQYF
TGTGCCAGCCGCCTGGAGGGGGCGAAAGAGCAGTACTTC